This TCR beta chain was captured in a study of cytomegalovirus exposure and HLA in healthy donors. The PCR was carried out with 60 Vbeta primers and 13 Jbeta primers. Generated by immunoSEQ multiplex PCR, the TCRdb table keeps only in-frame clones and is missing some. The data show approximately 150,000 clones, approximately 72% seen once. Germline assignment: CDR1 SEHNR and CDR2 FQNEAQ (reference sequence). This CDR3 comprises 14 residues. V shed 5 bases and J 4 bases; nucleotides not matched to a gene: 6. A single count supports this clone. Its antigen remains unknown. Study results and limitations: A later analysis by the authors found several of the most significant clusters apparently linked to common viral pathogens. A list of around 160 TCR beta chains associated with cytomegalovirus was given. TRBV6-2, TRBV6-3 and other indistinguishable V segments were excluded.

The receptor comes from a man aged 40-55 years in good health and CMV-seronegative. V usage is TRBV7-9 and J usage is TRBJ2-5, with TRBD1 matching 8 bases. The specimen sequenced was PBMCs. CDR3 DNA sequence: TGTGCCAGCAGCGAAACAGGGGGGAGAGAGACCCAGTACTTC. Its translation is CASSETGGRETQYF.